These T cell receptor beta chains were read from a single sample in a study of cytomegalovirus exposure and HLA in healthy donors. Here immunoSEQ multiplex PCR was the method, and the copy in TCRdb shows in-frame clones only, minus some. This table holds approximately 46,000 clones, more than 85% found once. Source material: PBMCs. All receptors come from a young woman in good health and CMV-seronegative. CDR3s include the opening cysteine and the closing phenylalanine or tryptophan. Each record gives: J gene, clone size, V gene, CDR3 length, D gene, CDR3 DNA, CDR3 protein. A D gene is named only where the DNA matches it firmly. Expanded clones get a size class; other rows say once, few or many, or leave the size out.

j_gene: TRBJ2-7; abundance: .; v_gene: TRBV2; len: 14; d_gene: .; CDR3nt: TGTGCCAGCATCCAGGGTGTAACATACTACGAGCAGTACTTC; CDR3aa: CASIQGVTYYEQYF
j_gene: TRBJ2-7; abundance: .; v_gene: TRBV4-1; len: 15; d_gene: .; CDR3nt: TGCGCCAGCAGCCAAGAAGAGGGAAGAATTTACGAGCAGTACTTC; CDR3aa: CASSQEEGRIYEQYF
j_gene: TRBJ1-6; abundance: .; v_gene: TRBV6-4; len: 15; d_gene: TRBD1; CDR3nt: TGTGCCAGCAGTACGGACAGGGCTTATAATTCACCCCTCCACTTT; CDR3aa: CASSTDRAYNSPLHF
j_gene: TRBJ2-1; abundance: .; v_gene: TRBV7-9; len: 14; d_gene: .; CDR3nt: TGTGCCAGCAGCTCTCTCGCCCTAAACAATGAGCAGTTCTTC; CDR3aa: CASSSLALNNEQFF
j_gene: TRBJ1-2; abundance: .; v_gene: TRBV19; len: 15; d_gene: .; CDR3nt: TGTGCCAGTAGTATAACCCGGGGGAATAACTATGGCTACACCTTC; CDR3aa: CASSITRGNNYGYTF
j_gene: TRBJ1-2; abundance: .; v_gene: TRBV18; len: 13; d_gene: TRBD1; CDR3nt: TGTGCCAGCTCACCGACAGGGAACTATGGCTACACCTTC; CDR3aa: CASSPTGNYGYTF
j_gene: TRBJ1-3; abundance: .; v_gene: TRBV28; len: 14; d_gene: .; CDR3nt: TGTGCCAGCAGCTGGGACACCTCTGGAAACACCATATATTTT; CDR3aa: CASSWDTSGNTIYF
j_gene: TRBJ1-2; abundance: .; v_gene: TRBV5-1; len: 14; d_gene: .; CDR3nt: TGCGCCAGCAGCTTGGGTAGCGGCGTCTATGGCTACACCTTC; CDR3aa: CASSLGSGVYGYTF
j_gene: TRBJ1-1; abundance: few; v_gene: TRBV19; len: 13; d_gene: .; CDR3nt: TGTGCCAGTAGTCTTCAGGGGAACACTGAAGCTTTCTTT; CDR3aa: CASSLQGNTEAFF
j_gene: TRBJ1-2; abundance: .; v_gene: TRBV5-5; len: 13; d_gene: .; CDR3nt: TGTGCCAGCAGCCTCGGACAGAACTATGGCTACACCTTC; CDR3aa: CASSLGQNYGYTF
j_gene: TRBJ1-5; abundance: .; v_gene: TRBV6-6; len: 14; d_gene: .; CDR3nt: TGTGCCAGCAGTACTCACGGTAGCAATCAGCCCCAGCATTTT; CDR3aa: CASSTHGSNQPQHF
j_gene: TRBJ2-1; abundance: .; v_gene: TRBV28; len: 15; d_gene: TRBD2; CDR3nt: TGTGCCAGCAGTTCCGGGACTAGCGCGCCCAATGAGCAGTTCTTC; CDR3aa: CASSSGTSAPNEQFF
j_gene: TRBJ2-3; abundance: .; v_gene: TRBV6-1; len: 15; d_gene: .; CDR3nt: TGTGCCAGCAGTGAAGTAAGCGGCCAAACAGATACGCAGTATTTT; CDR3aa: CASSEVSGQTDTQYF
j_gene: TRBJ1-3; abundance: .; v_gene: TRBV18; len: 13; d_gene: .; CDR3nt: TGTGCCAGCTCACCACCAGGAGGGGACACCATATATTTT; CDR3aa: CASSPPGGDTIYF
j_gene: TRBJ2-1; abundance: .; v_gene: TRBV2; len: 15; d_gene: TRBD1; CDR3nt: TGTGCCAGCAGGGCGGGACAGGGTTACGCCAATGAGCAGTTCTTC; CDR3aa: CASRAGQGYANEQFF
j_gene: TRBJ1-1; abundance: .; v_gene: TRBV7-2; len: 16; d_gene: TRBD1; CDR3nt: TGTGCCAGCAGCTTAGAAACAGGGGCTTTAAACACTGAAGCTTTCTTT; CDR3aa: CASSLETGALNTEAFF
j_gene: TRBJ1-5; abundance: .; v_gene: TRBV28; len: 15; d_gene: .; CDR3nt: TGTGCCAGCAGCCGACCCGGGGGGCTCAATCAGCCCCAGCATTTT; CDR3aa: CASSRPGGLNQPQHF
j_gene: TRBJ1-2; abundance: once; v_gene: TRBV27; len: 13; d_gene: .; CDR3nt: TGTGCCAGCAGTTTGGGAGGGCGGGATGGCTACACCTTC; CDR3aa: CASSLGGRDGYTF
j_gene: TRBJ2-3; abundance: .; v_gene: TRBV7-2; len: 14; d_gene: .; CDR3nt: TGTGCCAGCAGCTTAATTACTACCCCAGATACGCAGTATTTT; CDR3aa: CASSLITTPDTQYF
j_gene: TRBJ1-5; abundance: .; v_gene: TRBV6-1; len: 14; d_gene: .; CDR3nt: TGTGCCAGCAGTGAATTTAGGGGAGGTCAGCCCCAGCATTTT; CDR3aa: CASSEFRGGQPQHF
j_gene: TRBJ2-1; abundance: once; v_gene: TRBV4-2; len: 16; d_gene: TRBD2; CDR3nt: TGTGCCAGCAGCCAAGGGGCATTCGGGGGGAGTGATGAGCAGTTCTTC; CDR3aa: CASSQGAFGGSDEQFF
j_gene: TRBJ1-2; abundance: .; v_gene: TRBV2; len: 15; d_gene: .; CDR3nt: TGTGCCAGCAGTGCGTATGACACTGGCGGGTATGGCTACACCTTC; CDR3aa: CASSAYDTGGYGYTF
j_gene: TRBJ2-1; abundance: .; v_gene: TRBV30; len: 17; d_gene: .; CDR3nt: TGTGCCTGGAGTCCGACACCTCAGCGGAATCCAGGCAATGAGCAGTTCTTC; CDR3aa: CAWSPTPQRNPGNEQFF
j_gene: TRBJ1-2; abundance: .; v_gene: TRBV4-2; len: 15; d_gene: .; CDR3nt: TGTGCCAGCAGCCAAGATTCAGGCCCAAAGGGGGGCTACACCTTC; CDR3aa: CASSQDSGPKGGYTF
j_gene: TRBJ1-2; abundance: .; v_gene: TRBV28; len: 18; d_gene: .; CDR3nt: TGTGCCAGCAGTTTAAGGCGGACAGCCAACATAGCTAACTATGGCTACACCTTC; CDR3aa: CASSLRRTANIANYGYTF
j_gene: TRBJ2-7; abundance: few; v_gene: TRBV11-2; len: 14; d_gene: .; CDR3nt: TGTGCCAGCAGCCCCACCCTGAGCTCCTACGAGCAGTACTTC; CDR3aa: CASSPTLSSYEQYF
j_gene: TRBJ2-5; abundance: .; v_gene: TRBV9; len: 15; d_gene: .; CDR3nt: TGTGCCAGCAGCGAGAGGAGTACCCGTTACGAGACCCAGTACTTC; CDR3aa: CASSERSTRYETQYF
j_gene: TRBJ2-7; abundance: .; v_gene: TRBV4-1; len: 15; d_gene: .; CDR3nt: TGCGCCAGCAGCCATGAGATTGAGAATCTCGTCGAGCAGTACTTC; CDR3aa: CASSHEIENLVEQYF
j_gene: TRBJ2-6; abundance: .; v_gene: TRBV6-5; len: 14; d_gene: .; CDR3nt: TGTGCCAGCGGTACCAGTGCTGGGGCCAACGTCCTGACTTTC; CDR3aa: CASGTSAGANVLTF
j_gene: TRBJ1-1; abundance: .; v_gene: TRBV9; len: 16; d_gene: TRBD1; CDR3nt: TGTGCCAGCAGCGTAAACGACAGGGGATTGAACACTGAAGCTTTCTTT; CDR3aa: CASSVNDRGLNTEAFF